These 22 T cell receptor beta chains originate from one sample sequenced in a study of T cells after yellow fever vaccination. TCRdb redid the calling of the 5' RACE reads with MiXCR, one entry per CDR3 protein. The sample holds some 220,000 distinct CDR3 sequences, approximately 3% seen once. Sequencing used CD4+ T cells sorted from PBMCs, obtained 10 days after the yellow fever booster vaccination. These receptors all come from a man aged 18 to 29 who received the YFV17D yellow fever vaccine.

This chain uses TRBV20-1 with TRBJ2-3; D is ambiguous. This CDR3 contains 11 residues. Germline assignment: CDR1 DFQATT and CDR2 SNEGSKA (reference sequence). V was trimmed by 3 bases and J by 4 bases, leaving 5 bases between them. The CDR3: CSASRPDTQYF. The CDR3 DNA reads as TGCAGTGCTAGCCGCCCAGATACGCAGTATTTT.

The table lists this clonotype with many counts. The chain recombines TRBV6-2 or TRBV6-3 with TRBJ2-7; 8 nucleotides agree with TRBD2. Germline V lookup: CDR1 MNHEY, CDR2 SVGEGT. The CDR3 spans 15 residues. The junction had 8 bases not matched to a gene; V was cut back by 5 bases and J by 2 bases. The DNA for the CDR3 is TGTGCCAGCAGTCGCGGGAGGTACAGGGCCTACGAGCAGTACTTC. Translation gives CASSRGRYRAYEQYF.

The V and J genes are TRBV4-1 and TRBJ1-6; D not resolved. Trimming took off 1 base at V and 0 bases at J, with 16 bases between the two ends. This CDR3 is built from 19 residues. Looked up from germline, CDR1 is MGHRA and CDR2 is YSYEKL. The CDR3 DNA sequence: TGCGCCAGCAGCCAAGGACGGTTAAGGGCAAGCTCCTATAATTCACCCCTCCACTTT. As protein: CASSQGRLRASSYNSPLHF.

This clonotype was counted ten times or more. The chain uses TRBV7-9 and TRBJ2-3; weak D call: TRBD2 (5 bases). This CDR3 has 12 amino acids. Per the germline V gene, CDR1 is SEHNR and CDR2 is FQNEAQ (reference sequence). Trimming cost V 4 bases and J 5 bases, with 7 bases left between them. Written as DNA, the CDR3 is TGTGCCAGCAGCTCCACTAGAGATACGCAGTATTTT. The encoded protein is CASSSTRDTQYF.

This clonotype was detected many times. This sequence joins TRBV4-3 and TRBJ2-6; tentative D call: TRBD1 (6 bases). CDR1 and CDR2 (germline): LGHNA, YSLEER. The ends were cut back, 4 bases at V and 2 bases at J, with 12 bases in the middle. The CDR3 loop spans 16 amino acids. DNA for the CDR3: TGCGCCAGCAGCCCCGGGACACTAGCTGGGGCCAACGTCCTGACTTTC. It translates to CASSPGTLAGANVLTF.

This clonotype has a handful of counts. The CDR3 DNA is TGTGCCATCAGTGAGTCGATGGACAGGCAAGAAAAACTGTTTTTT. It is translated as CAISESMDRQEKLFF. The chain combines TRBV10-3 with TRBJ1-4; 7 bases are a match to TRBD1. The germline V gene encodes CDR1 ENHRY and CDR2 SYGVKD. The CDR3 is 15 amino acids. With V trimmed by 0 bases and J by 8 bases, 6 bases remained unmatched.

The chain employs TRBV7-3 and TRBJ2-1; tentatively, D is TRBD1 or TRBD2 (5 bases each). The CDR3 has 13 amino acids. Germline assignment: CDR1 SGHTA and CDR2 FQGTGA. V lost 5 bases, J lost 5 bases, and 10 bases lay in between. The CDR3 region has the DNA TGTGCCAGCAGCCCGGGACCTCACAATGAGCAGTTCTTC. Protein: CASSPGPHNEQFF.

In its sample, this clonotype was seen many times. The chain carries TRBV7-2 and TRBJ1-5; D unclear. The CDR3 is 14 residues long. Between the trimmed V and J ends, which lost 2 bases and 2 bases, there was a span of 7 bases. Germline-derived CDR1 and CDR2 are SGHTA and FQGNSA. CDR3 DNA: TGTGCCAGCAGCTTATTCGAGGGCAATCAGCCCCAGCATTTT. Translating gives CASSLFEGNQPQHF.

This clonotype was detected many times. The genes are TRBV7-8 and TRBJ1-1; D unresolved. CDR1 SGHVS and CDR2 FQNEAQ come from the germline V gene. The CDR3 is 13 amino acids. V lost 5 bases, J lost 0 bases, and 7 bases lay in between. The CDR3 here is CASSPLMNTEAFF. Here the CDR3 DNA reads TGTGCCAGCAGCCCACTCATGAACACTGAAGCTTTCTTT.

This clonotype was counted at least ten times. The CDR3 nucleotides are TGCAGTGCCACTATCCGACAGACCTCAAGTACCGGGGAGCTGTTTTTT. It codes for CSATIRQTSSTGELFF. V gene TRBV20-1 combines with J gene TRBJ2-2, with D tentatively TRBD1 (5 bases). V was clipped by 6 bases and J by 5 bases, with 22 bases between them. The germline V gene encodes CDR1 DFQATT and CDR2 SNEGSKA (reference sequence). The CDR3 loop spans 16 amino acids.

The rearrangement joins TRBV7-2 to TRBJ1-5; perhaps TRBD1 as D (6 bases). With 3 bases removed from V and 5 bases from J, the gap between germline ends came to 20 bases. The CDR3 covers 17 residues. Germline V gives CDR1 SGHTA, CDR2 FQGNSA. CDR3 amino acids: CASSLRAGEGWDQPQHF. The CDR3 bases are TGTGCCAGCAGCTTGAGGGCAGGGGAGGGTTGGGATCAGCCCCAGCATTTT.

This clonotype was counted between two and nine times. The rearrangement links TRBV5-4 to TRBJ1-2, with D possibly being TRBD1 (5 bases). Germline V gives CDR1 SGHNT, CDR2 YYREEE (reference sequence). The CDR3 length is 14 residues. Trimming stripped 1 base from V and 4 bases from J, with 11 bases between. CDR3 DNA: TGTGCCAGCAGCTTGCGGGGGATCGGCTATGGCTACACCTTC. Translated, it gives CASSLRGIGYGYTF.

This clonotype has only a few counts. The chain couples TRBV24-1 to TRBJ2-5; 7 bases fit TRBD1. This CDR3 spans 12 amino acids. The V gene end was trimmed by 10 bases and the J gene end by 0 bases; junction bases not matched to a gene: 1. CDR1 is KGHDR and CDR2 is SFDVKD in the germline V gene. DNA for the CDR3: TGTGCCACTGGGACAGACCAAGAGACCCAGTACTTC. Amino acid sequence: CATGTDQETQYF.

This clonotype showed up many times. The gene calls are TRBV12-3 or TRBV12-4 and TRBJ1-1, with 7 bases aligning to TRBD1. Trimming took 4 bases from V and 4 from J; bases not matched to a gene: 12. The CDR3 is 16 amino acids. CDR3 sequence reads: CASSSGQPSAGTEAFF. In nucleotides, the CDR3 is TGTGCCAGCAGTTCGGGACAGCCATCGGCGGGCACTGAAGCTTTCTTT.

The chain employs TRBV5-1 and TRBJ2-1; D gene ambiguous. Germline V gives CDR1 SGHRS, CDR2 YFSETQ. The CDR3 loop spans 16 amino acids. The V gene lost 0 bases and the J gene lost 0 bases, with 10 bases spanning the gap. The CDR3 bases are TGCGCCAGCAGCTTGGTACCTGATAGCTCCTACAATGAGCAGTTCTTC. This encodes CASSLVPDSSYNEQFF.

This clonotype was recorded many times. J is TRBJ2-3 and V is TRBV15; 7 nucleotides agree with TRBD2. V was clipped by 0 bases and J by 0 bases; unmatched bases: 9. The length of the CDR3 is 18 residues. Germline-derived CDR1 and CDR2 are LNHNV and YYDKDF (reference sequence). The CDR3: CATSRDLGLEASTDTQYF. The CDR3 coding sequence is TGTGCCACCAGCAGAGATCTCGGACTAGAAGCTAGCACAGATACGCAGTATTTT.

This clonotype has ten or more counts. The CDR3 DNA sequence: TGCAGCGTTGGAGTGGGGAACTATGAAAAACTGTTTTTT. Its protein product is CSVGVGNYEKLFF. V usage is TRBV29-1 and J usage is TRBJ1-4, with unresolved D. The germline V and J ends were trimmed by 4 bases and 6 bases, with 12 bases remaining between them. The germline gives CDR1 SQVTM, CDR2 ANQGSEA. This CDR3 spans 13 amino acids. The full variable domain, in which reference TRBV29-1 and TRBJ1-4 provide the parts outside the CDR3, is SAVISQKPSRDICQRGTSLTIQCQVDSQVTMMFWYRQQPGQSLTLIATANQGSEATYESGFVIDKFPISRPNLTFSTLTVSNMSPEDSSIYLCSVGVGNYEKLFFGSGTQLSVL.

This clonotype was seen a single time. This could be a read error, since a much larger clone is one nucleotide away. This chain joins TRBV12-3 or TRBV12-4 and TRBJ1-2; D is possibly TRBD1 (5 bases). The CDR3 is made up of 15 amino acids. V was trimmed by 7 bases and J by 3 bases, leaving 18 bases between them. The CDR3 DNA is TGTGCCAGCATCCCGCGCAGACTGGGGGACTATGGCTACACCTTC. Translating gives CASIPRRLGDYGYTF.

This clonotype was seen just once. A clone one base away is much larger, so this may be a read error. The rearrangement uses TRBV7-7 and TRBJ1-1; weak D call: TRBD1 (5 bases). CDR1 is SSHAT and CDR2 is FNYEAQ in the germline V gene (reference sequence). CDR3 length equals 13 residues. Here the CDR3 reads CASSPDMGTEAFF. The DNA for the CDR3 is TGTGCTAGCAGCCCGGACATGGGGACTGAAGCTTTCTTT.

Ten or more counts support this clonotype. The rearrangement uses TRBV6-1 and TRBJ2-1, with a weak D call TRBD2 (5 bases). Germline CDR1 and CDR2: MNHNS and SASEGT. This CDR3 contains 14 residues. Trimming cost V 1 base and J 9 bases, with 13 bases left between them. The CDR3 region is CASSEGRAWGEQFF. The CDR3 region has the DNA TGTGCCAGCAGTGAAGGGCGGGCGTGGGGTGAGCAGTTCTTC.

In this sample, this clonotype turned up many times. The CDR3 DNA reads as TGTGCCAGCAGCTTGGGGAGCGGGGAACAGCCCCAGCATTTT. It specifies CASSLGSGEQPQHF. The V gene is TRBV7-2, the J gene TRBJ1-5, with unresolved D. V shed 3 bases and J shed 7 bases, with 13 bases lying between them. The CDR3 is made up of 14 amino acids. Germline CDR1 reads SGHTA; CDR2 reads FQGNSA.

The rearrangement uses TRBV6-2 or TRBV6-3 and TRBJ1-5, with 8 bases that match TRBD1. J gave up 7 bases and V 5 bases, and 7 bases lay outside the gene matches. This CDR3 has 14 residues. The germline CDR1 and CDR2 sequences are MNHEY and SVGEGT. CDR3 protein: CASSPRQGIQPQHF. CDR3 DNA: TGTGCCAGCAGTCCTAGACAGGGGATCCAGCCCCAGCATTTT.